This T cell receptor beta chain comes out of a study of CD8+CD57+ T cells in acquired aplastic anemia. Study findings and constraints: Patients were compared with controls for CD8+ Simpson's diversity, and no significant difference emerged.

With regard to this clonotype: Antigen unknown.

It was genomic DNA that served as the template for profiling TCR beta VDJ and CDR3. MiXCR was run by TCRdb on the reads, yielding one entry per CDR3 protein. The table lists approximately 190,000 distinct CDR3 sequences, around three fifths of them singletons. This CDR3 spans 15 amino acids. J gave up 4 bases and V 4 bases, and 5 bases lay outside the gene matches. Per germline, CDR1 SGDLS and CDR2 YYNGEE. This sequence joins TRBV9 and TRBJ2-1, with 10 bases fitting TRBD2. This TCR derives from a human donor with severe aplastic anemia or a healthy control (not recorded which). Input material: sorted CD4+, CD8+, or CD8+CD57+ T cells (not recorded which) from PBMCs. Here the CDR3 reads CASSLTSGTYNEQFF. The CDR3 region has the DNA TGTGCCAGCAGCCTCACTAGCGGGACATACAATGAGCAGTTCTTC.